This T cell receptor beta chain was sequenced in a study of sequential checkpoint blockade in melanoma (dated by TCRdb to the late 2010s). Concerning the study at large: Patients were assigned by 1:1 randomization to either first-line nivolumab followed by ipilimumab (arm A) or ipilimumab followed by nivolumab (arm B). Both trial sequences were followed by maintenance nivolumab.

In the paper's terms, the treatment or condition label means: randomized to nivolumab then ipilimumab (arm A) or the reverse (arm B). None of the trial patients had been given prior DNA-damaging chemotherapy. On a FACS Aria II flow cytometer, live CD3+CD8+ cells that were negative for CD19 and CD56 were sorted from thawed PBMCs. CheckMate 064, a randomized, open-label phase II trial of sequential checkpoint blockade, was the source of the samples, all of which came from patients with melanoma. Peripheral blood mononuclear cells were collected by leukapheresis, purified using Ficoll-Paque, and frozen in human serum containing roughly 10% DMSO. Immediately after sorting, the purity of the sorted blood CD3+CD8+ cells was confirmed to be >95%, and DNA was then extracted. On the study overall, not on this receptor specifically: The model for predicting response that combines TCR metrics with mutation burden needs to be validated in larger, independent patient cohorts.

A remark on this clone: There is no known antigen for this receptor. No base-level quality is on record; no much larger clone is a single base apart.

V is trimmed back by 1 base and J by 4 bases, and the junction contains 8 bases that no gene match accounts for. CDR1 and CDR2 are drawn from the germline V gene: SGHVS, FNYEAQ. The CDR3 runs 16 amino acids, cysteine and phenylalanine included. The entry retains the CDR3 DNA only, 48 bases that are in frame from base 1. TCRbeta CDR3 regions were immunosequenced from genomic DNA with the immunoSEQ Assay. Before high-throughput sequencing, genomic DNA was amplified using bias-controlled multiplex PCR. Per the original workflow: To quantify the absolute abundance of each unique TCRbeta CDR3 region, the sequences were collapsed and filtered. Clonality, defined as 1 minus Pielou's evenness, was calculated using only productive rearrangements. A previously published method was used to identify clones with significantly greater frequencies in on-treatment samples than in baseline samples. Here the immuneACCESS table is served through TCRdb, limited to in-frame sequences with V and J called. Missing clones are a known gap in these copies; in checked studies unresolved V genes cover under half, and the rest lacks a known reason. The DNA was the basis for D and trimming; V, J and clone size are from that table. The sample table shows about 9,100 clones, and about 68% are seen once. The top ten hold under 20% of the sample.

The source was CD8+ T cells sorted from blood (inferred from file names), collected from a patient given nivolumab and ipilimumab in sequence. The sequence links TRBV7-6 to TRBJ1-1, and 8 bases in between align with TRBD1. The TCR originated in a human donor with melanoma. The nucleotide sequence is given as TGTGCCAGCAGCTTAGGAGGGCGGGACAGGTCCACTGAAGCTTTCTTT. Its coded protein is CASSLGGRDRSTEAFF.